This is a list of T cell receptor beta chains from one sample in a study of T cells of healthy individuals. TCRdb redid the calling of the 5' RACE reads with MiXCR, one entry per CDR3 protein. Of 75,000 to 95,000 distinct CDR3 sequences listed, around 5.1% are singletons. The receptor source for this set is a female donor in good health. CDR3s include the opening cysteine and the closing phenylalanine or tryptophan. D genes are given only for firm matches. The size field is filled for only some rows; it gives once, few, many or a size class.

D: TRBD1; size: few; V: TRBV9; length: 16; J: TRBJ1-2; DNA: TGTGCCAGCAGCGTAGCGGCACAGGGGGTTTCCTATGGCTACACCTTC; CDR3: CASSVAAQGVSYGYTF
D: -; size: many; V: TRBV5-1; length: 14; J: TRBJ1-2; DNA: TGCGCCAGCAGCCTTGGGACTGGTTCGGGGAATGGCACCTTC; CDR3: CASSLGTGSGNGTF
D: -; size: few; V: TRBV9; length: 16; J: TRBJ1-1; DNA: TGTGCCAGCAGCGTAGACGGGGGCGGGAGTGGCTTAGAAGCTTTCTTT; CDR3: CASSVDGGGSGLEAFF
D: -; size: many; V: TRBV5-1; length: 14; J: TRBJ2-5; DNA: TGCGCCAGCAGCTCCCAGCCGTCCCAAGAGACCCAGTACTTC; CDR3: CASSSQPSQETQYF
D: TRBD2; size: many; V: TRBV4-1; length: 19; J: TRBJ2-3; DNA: TGCGCCAGCAGCCAAGGGGCCTTCCAGACTAGCGGGAGAGGGGATACGCAGTATTTT; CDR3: CASSQGAFQTSGRGDTQYF
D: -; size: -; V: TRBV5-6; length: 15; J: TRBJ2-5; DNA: TGTGCCAGCAGCTTTTTCTCGGGATCCCAAGAGACCCAGTACTTC; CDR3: CASSFFSGSQETQYF
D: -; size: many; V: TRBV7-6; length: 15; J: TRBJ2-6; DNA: TGTGCCAGCAGCTCACACAGAGCTGGGGCCAACGTCCTGACTTTC; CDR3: CASSSHRAGANVLTF
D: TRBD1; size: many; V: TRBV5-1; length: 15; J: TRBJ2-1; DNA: TGCGCCAGCAGCCCGATGGGACAGGGGAAAGATGAGCAGTTCTTC; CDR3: CASSPMGQGKDEQFF
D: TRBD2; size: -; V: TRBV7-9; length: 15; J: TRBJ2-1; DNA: TGTGCCAGCAGCATCGGACTAGTAGGAGGTGATGAGCAGTTCTTC; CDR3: CASSIGLVGGDEQFF
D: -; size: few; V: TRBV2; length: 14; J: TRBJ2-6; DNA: TGTGCCAGCAGCCGGAATTCTGGGGCCAACGTCCTGACTTTC; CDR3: CASSRNSGANVLTF
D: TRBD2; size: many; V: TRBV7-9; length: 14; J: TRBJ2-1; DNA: TGTGCCAGCAGCTTAAGGGCGGGAGACAATGAGCAGTTCTTC; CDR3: CASSLRAGDNEQFF
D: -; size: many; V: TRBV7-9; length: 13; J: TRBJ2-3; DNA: TGTGCCAGCAGCCCCCCAGGGGCAGATACGCAGTATTTT; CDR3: CASSPPGADTQYF
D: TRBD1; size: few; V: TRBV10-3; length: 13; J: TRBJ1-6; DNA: TGTGCCATCAGAACAGGGGAGGATCGACCCCTCCACTTT; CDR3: CAIRTGEDRPLHF
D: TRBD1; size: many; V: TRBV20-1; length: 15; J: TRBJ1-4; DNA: TGCAGTGCTAGTTCTGGCAACAGGGGGCCTGAAAAACTGTTTTTT; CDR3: CSASSGNRGPEKLFF
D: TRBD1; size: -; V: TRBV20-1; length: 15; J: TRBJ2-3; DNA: TGCAGTGCTCAATCGGACAGGGAGAGCACAGATACGCAGTATTTT; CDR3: CSAQSDRESTDTQYF
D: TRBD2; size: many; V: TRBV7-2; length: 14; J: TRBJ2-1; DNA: TGTGCCAGCAGCTTAGTTAATAGCGGGAGTTCCCCGTTCTTC; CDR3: CASSLVNSGSSPFF
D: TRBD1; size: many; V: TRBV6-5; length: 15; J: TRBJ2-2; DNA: TGTGCCAGCAGTTACGGGACAGGGGACACCGGGGAGCTGTTTTTT; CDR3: CASSYGTGDTGELFF
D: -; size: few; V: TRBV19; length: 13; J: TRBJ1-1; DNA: TGTGCCAGTAGTCTCACCTGGAAGGGGTGGGCTTTCTTT; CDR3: CASSLTWKGWAFF
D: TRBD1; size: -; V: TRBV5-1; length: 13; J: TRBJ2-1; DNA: TGCGCCAGCAGCCCCCCACGGACAGGAGAGCAGTTCTTC; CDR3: CASSPPRTGEQFF
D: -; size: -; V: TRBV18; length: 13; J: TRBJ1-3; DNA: TGTGCCAGCGGGACGGCTTCTGGAAACACCATATATTTT; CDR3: CASGTASGNTIYF
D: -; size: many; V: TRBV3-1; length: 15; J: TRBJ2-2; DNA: TGTGCCAGCAGCCAAGATCTGGGATTTACCGGGGAGCTGTTTTTT; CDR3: CASSQDLGFTGELFF
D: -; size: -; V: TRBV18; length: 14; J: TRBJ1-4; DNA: TGTGCCAGCTCATCCTACACCGGGAACGAAAAACTGTTTTTT; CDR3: CASSSYTGNEKLFF
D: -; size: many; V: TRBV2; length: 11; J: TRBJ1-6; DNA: TGTGCCAGCGGCAGGGATTCACCCCTCCACTTT; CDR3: CASGRDSPLHF
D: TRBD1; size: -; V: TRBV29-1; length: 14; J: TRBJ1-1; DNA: TGCAGCGTTGAACCAACAGGGGTGAACACTGAAGCTTTCTTT; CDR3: CSVEPTGVNTEAFF